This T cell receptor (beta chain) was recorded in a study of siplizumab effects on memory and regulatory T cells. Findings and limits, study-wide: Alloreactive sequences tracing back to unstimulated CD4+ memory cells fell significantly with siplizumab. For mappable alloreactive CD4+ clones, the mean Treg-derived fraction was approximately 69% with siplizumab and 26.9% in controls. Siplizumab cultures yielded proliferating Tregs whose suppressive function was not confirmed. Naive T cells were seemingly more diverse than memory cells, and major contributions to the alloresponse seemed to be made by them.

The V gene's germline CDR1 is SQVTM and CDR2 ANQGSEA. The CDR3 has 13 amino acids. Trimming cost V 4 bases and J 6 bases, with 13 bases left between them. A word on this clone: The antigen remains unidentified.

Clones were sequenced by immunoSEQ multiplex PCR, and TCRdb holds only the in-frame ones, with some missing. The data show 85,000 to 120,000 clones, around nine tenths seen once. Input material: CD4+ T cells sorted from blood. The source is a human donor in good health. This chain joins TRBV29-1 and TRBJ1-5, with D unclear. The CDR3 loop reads CSVGNQGGQPQHF. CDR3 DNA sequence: TGCAGCGTTGGCAATCAAGGCGGTCAGCCCCAGCATTTT.